Shown below are 7 T cell receptor beta chains from a single sample sequenced in a study of blood T cell repertoires in COVID-19. The assay was immunoSEQ multiplex PCR, and TCRdb's table has in-frame clones only and misses some. The data hold some 52,000 clones, with 80% to 90% observed a single time. The specimen sequenced was peripheral blood. The receptors stem from a man over 45 with acute or convalescent COVID-19.

The chain uses TRBV10-3 and TRBJ2-5; possibly TRBD2 for D (6 bases). From germline, CDR1 is ENHRY and CDR2 SYGVKD. V was pared by 7 bases and J by 3 bases, with 12 bases between. The length of the CDR3 is 13 residues. The chain's CDR3 is CAITGGREETQYF. In nucleotides, the CDR3 is TGTGCCATCACCGGGGGACGGGAAGAGACCCAGTACTTC.

The chain combines TRBV7-2 with TRBJ2-1, with 9 nucleotides matching TRBD2. This CDR3 spans 16 amino acids. The V and J ends lost 4 bases and 8 bases, in that order; junction bases with no gene match: 12. Germline V gene lookup returns CDR1 SGHTA and CDR2 FQGNSA. The CDR3 sequence: CASSSRGSGSLYEQFF. In DNA, the CDR3 is TGTGCCAGCAGCTCGCGGGGTAGCGGGAGTCTATATGAGCAGTTCTTC. The full variable domain, its missing parts supplied by reference TRBV7-2 and TRBJ2-1, is GAGVSQSPSNKVTEKGKDVELRCDPISGHTALYWYRQSLGQGLEFLIYFQGNSAPDKSGLPSDRFSAERTGGSVSTLTIQRTQQEDSAVYLCASSSRGSGSLYEQFFGPGTRLTVL.

The chain recombines TRBV13 with TRBJ2-7, with D tentatively TRBD1 (6 bases). The V gene's germline CDR1 is PRHDT and CDR2 FYEKMQ (reference sequence). V lost 1 base and J lost 7, with 11 bases in between. The CDR3 sequence is 13 residues long. CDR3 protein: CASSLEGVAEQYF. The CDR3 nucleotides are TGTGCCAGCAGCTTAGAGGGGGTCGCAGAGCAGTACTTC.

The rearrangement links TRBV2 to TRBJ1-4; 9 bases agree with TRBD1. The CDR3 loop spans 15 amino acids. CDR1 and CDR2 (germline): SNHLY, FYNNEI. V dropped 7 bases and J dropped 7; count of bases not matched to a gene: 10. CDR3 loop: CASTSPDRGSEKLFF. CDR3 in DNA: TGTGCCAGCACCTCCCCAGACAGGGGGAGTGAAAAACTGTTTTTT.

The chain combines TRBV28 with TRBJ2-7; a possible D gene is TRBD2 (5 bases). CDR1 MDHEN and CDR2 SYDVKM come from the germline V gene. V was cut by 10 bases and J by 0 bases, with 13 bases left in between. The CDR3 is 13 residues long. CDR3: CATRQGSSYEQYF. CDR3 nucleotides: TGTGCCACCCGGCAAGGGAGCTCCTACGAGCAGTACTTC. Combining the CDR3 with reference TRBV28 and TRBJ2-7 gives the whole variable domain DVKVTQSSRYLVKRTGEKVFLECVQDMDHENMFWYRQDPGLGLRLIYFSYDVKMKEKGDIPEGYSVSREKKERFSLILESASTNQTSMYLCATRQGSSYEQYFGPGTRLTVT.

This chain uses TRBV27 with TRBJ2-2, with TRBD1 identical over 9 bases. CDR1 is MNHEY and CDR2 is SMNVEV in the germline V gene (reference sequence). CDR3 length: 15 residues. The V segment lost 2 bases and the J segment 6 bases; nucleotides outside the gene matches: 4. The CDR3 reads CASSLKDRGAGELFF. The DNA of the CDR3 is TGTGCCAGCAGTTTAAAGGACAGGGGCGCCGGGGAGCTGTTTTTT.

V usage is TRBV19 and J usage is TRBJ2-5; 7 bases agree with TRBD1. CDR3 size: 14 residues. V was pared by 6 bases and J by 5 bases, with 9 bases of the junction left unmatched. Germline V gene data show CDR1 as LNHDA and CDR2 as SQIVND (reference sequence). The CDR3 is CASSSTGFRETQYF. The CDR3 DNA follows: TGTGCCAGTAGCTCGACAGGGTTTAGGGAGACCCAGTACTTC. The variable domain in full, with the rest retrieved from reference TRBV19 and TRBJ2-5, is DGGITQSPKYLFRKEGQNVTLSCEQNLNHDAMYWYRQDPGQGLRLIYYSQIVNDFQKGDIAEGYSVSREKKESFPLTVTSAQKNPTAFYLCASSSTGFRETQYFGPGTRLLVL.